This is a list of T cell receptor beta chains from one sample in a study of cytomegalovirus exposure and HLA in healthy donors. Generated by immunoSEQ multiplex PCR, the TCRdb table keeps only in-frame clones and is missing some. The profile shows about 130,000 clones, around 80% of them singletons. The sequenced sample was PBMCs. Every receptor here comes from a man between 25 and 39 years old in good health. The CDR3 runs from the conserved cysteine through the conserved F or W. The D gene is left open where the match is weak. Size is stated for part of the rows, as once, few or many counts, or as a class when the clone is expanded.

D gene: NA; J gene: TRBJ2-1; clone size: NA; V gene: TRBV21-1; CDR3 protein: CASSIGGLGYNEQFF; CDR3 DNA: TGTGCCAGCAGCATAGGCGGACTAGGGTACAATGAGCAGTTCTTC
D gene: NA; J gene: TRBJ2-1; clone size: NA; V gene: TRBV5-1; CDR3 protein: CASSLDRWSGSYNEQFF; CDR3 DNA: TGCGCCAGCAGCTTGGATCGTTGGAGCGGCTCCTACAATGAGCAGTTCTTC
D gene: TRBD2; J gene: TRBJ2-1; clone size: NA; V gene: TRBV7-3; CDR3 protein: CASSLMPTLTSGNADEQFF; CDR3 DNA: TGTGCCAGCAGCTTAATGCCCACTTTGACTAGCGGGAACGCCGATGAGCAGTTCTTC
D gene: TRBD1; J gene: TRBJ2-3; clone size: NA; V gene: TRBV27; CDR3 protein: CASSRQGRADTQYF; CDR3 DNA: TGTGCCAGCAGTAGACAGGGAAGGGCAGATACGCAGTATTTT
D gene: NA; J gene: TRBJ2-7; clone size: NA; V gene: TRBV18; CDR3 protein: CASSPNRGNPYEQYF; CDR3 DNA: TGTGCCAGCTCACCAAACCGGGGGAACCCCTACGAGCAGTACTTC
D gene: NA; J gene: TRBJ2-1; clone size: NA; V gene: TRBV7-3; CDR3 protein: CASSSTTGLLDGNEQFF; CDR3 DNA: TGTGCCAGCAGCTCTACCACGGGATTACTAGACGGGAATGAGCAGTTCTTC
D gene: NA; J gene: TRBJ2-3; clone size: NA; V gene: TRBV11-3; CDR3 protein: CASSLGRFTDTQYF; CDR3 DNA: TGTGCCAGCAGTCTGGGGCGTTTCACAGATACGCAGTATTTT
D gene: NA; J gene: TRBJ1-2; clone size: once; V gene: TRBV28; CDR3 protein: CASSSGGDYGYTF; CDR3 DNA: TGTGCCAGCAGTTCGGGGGGGGACTATGGCTACACCTTC
D gene: NA; J gene: TRBJ1-2; clone size: NA; V gene: TRBV29-1; CDR3 protein: CSVSREGYGYTF; CDR3 DNA: TGCAGCGTTAGTAGGGAGGGCTATGGCTACACCTTC
D gene: NA; J gene: TRBJ2-2; clone size: few; V gene: TRBV5-4; CDR3 protein: CASSLVPELRTGELFF; CDR3 DNA: TGTGCCAGCAGCTTGGTGCCAGAGTTGAGGACCGGGGAGCTGTTTTTT
D gene: NA; J gene: TRBJ2-1; clone size: NA; V gene: TRBV9; CDR3 protein: CASSVELAEPYNEQFF; CDR3 DNA: TGTGCCAGCAGCGTAGAGTTAGCGGAACCCTACAATGAGCAGTTCTTC
D gene: NA; J gene: TRBJ1-1; clone size: NA; V gene: TRBV6-1; CDR3 protein: CASSEGVGAGDTEAFF; CDR3 DNA: TGTGCCAGCAGTGAAGGGGTGGGGGCGGGGGACACTGAAGCTTTCTTT
D gene: NA; J gene: TRBJ1-3; clone size: NA; V gene: TRBV7-9; CDR3 protein: CASSAGGRRNTIYF; CDR3 DNA: TGTGCCAGCTCAGCGGGGGGGAGAAGAAACACCATATATTTT
D gene: TRBD1; J gene: TRBJ2-7; clone size: NA; V gene: TRBV7-6; CDR3 protein: CASSLATGGPYEQYF; CDR3 DNA: TGTGCCAGCAGCTTAGCGACAGGGGGACCCTACGAGCAGTACTTC
D gene: NA; J gene: TRBJ2-7; clone size: NA; V gene: TRBV4-3; CDR3 protein: CASSQDSLAGTYEQYF; CDR3 DNA: TGCGCCAGCAGCCAAGACTCCCTGGCGGGAACCTACGAGCAGTACTTC
D gene: NA; J gene: TRBJ2-7; clone size: NA; V gene: TRBV5-1; CDR3 protein: CASSRNREQSLYF; CDR3 DNA: TGCGCCAGCAGCAGAAACCGGGAGCAGTCTCTGTACTTC
D gene: NA; J gene: TRBJ1-3; clone size: NA; V gene: TRBV19; CDR3 protein: CASTLGGSSGNTIYF; CDR3 DNA: TGTGCCAGTACCCTCGGCGGCAGCTCTGGAAACACCATATATTTT
D gene: NA; J gene: TRBJ2-2; clone size: NA; V gene: TRBV10-3; CDR3 protein: CAIKRLANTGELFF; CDR3 DNA: TGTGCCATCAAGAGGCTTGCGAACACCGGGGAGCTGTTTTTT
D gene: TRBD1; J gene: TRBJ2-5; clone size: NA; V gene: TRBV30; CDR3 protein: CAWTTWTGGQETQYF; CDR3 DNA: TGTGCCTGGACCACCTGGACAGGGGGCCAAGAGACCCAGTACTTC
D gene: NA; J gene: TRBJ1-2; clone size: NA; V gene: TRBV18; CDR3 protein: CASSPPGTNYGYTF; CDR3 DNA: TGTGCCAGCTCACCACCCGGGACTAACTATGGCTACACCTTC
D gene: TRBD2; J gene: TRBJ2-1; clone size: NA; V gene: TRBV4-3; CDR3 protein: CASSELAGGYNEQFF; CDR3 DNA: TGCGCCAGCAGCGAACTAGCGGGAGGGTACAATGAGCAGTTCTTC
D gene: NA; J gene: TRBJ1-3; clone size: NA; V gene: TRBV11-2; CDR3 protein: CASSPAAGRSGNTIYF; CDR3 DNA: TGTGCCAGCAGCCCCGCGGCGGGCCGCTCTGGAAACACCATATATTTT
D gene: TRBD1; J gene: TRBJ1-1; clone size: NA; V gene: TRBV19; CDR3 protein: CASSPRWTGYFDTEAFF; CDR3 DNA: TGTGCCAGTAGCCCACGGTGGACAGGGTATTTTGACACTGAAGCTTTCTTT
D gene: NA; J gene: TRBJ2-5; clone size: NA; V gene: TRBV28; CDR3 protein: CASSPPVRETQYF; CDR3 DNA: TGTGCCAGCAGTCCCCCGGTGCGGGAGACCCAGTACTTC
D gene: TRBD1; J gene: TRBJ1-4; clone size: NA; V gene: TRBV30; CDR3 protein: CACGTAYNEKLFF; CDR3 DNA: TGTGCCTGCGGGACAGCCTATAATGAAAAACTGTTTTTT
D gene: NA; J gene: TRBJ1-2; clone size: NA; V gene: TRBV2; CDR3 protein: CASSAMIENYGYTF; CDR3 DNA: TGTGCCAGCAGTGCCATGATCGAGAACTATGGCTACACCTTC
D gene: NA; J gene: TRBJ2-3; clone size: NA; V gene: TRBV11-3; CDR3 protein: CASSPPGVGSTDTQYF; CDR3 DNA: TGTGCCAGCAGCCCCCCGGGGGTGGGTAGCACAGATACGCAGTATTTT
D gene: NA; J gene: TRBJ2-1; clone size: NA; V gene: TRBV6-5; CDR3 protein: CASSYEERSLYNEQFF; CDR3 DNA: TGTGCCAGCAGTTACGAGGAGCGGAGCCTCTACAATGAGCAGTTCTTC
D gene: TRBD1; J gene: TRBJ1-5; clone size: NA; V gene: TRBV18; CDR3 protein: CASSPSGGDQPQHF; CDR3 DNA: TGTGCCAGCTCACCTTCAGGGGGTGATCAGCCCCAGCATTTT
D gene: NA; J gene: TRBJ2-7; clone size: NA; V gene: TRBV7-2; CDR3 protein: CASSLDGAGMVEQYF; CDR3 DNA: TGTGCCAGCAGCTTAGATGGCGCAGGGATGGTCGAGCAGTACTTC
D gene: NA; J gene: TRBJ1-4; clone size: few; V gene: TRBV27; CDR3 protein: CASSQTSEKLFF; CDR3 DNA: TGTGCCAGCAGCCAGACAAGCGAAAAACTGTTTTTT
D gene: NA; J gene: TRBJ1-2; clone size: NA; V gene: TRBV19; CDR3 protein: CASSIVGMQSGYGYTF; CDR3 DNA: TGTGCCAGTAGTATAGTGGGTATGCAGTCGGGCTATGGCTACACCTTC
D gene: NA; J gene: TRBJ2-3; clone size: once; V gene: TRBV7-3; CDR3 protein: CASSLVASTDTQYF; CDR3 DNA: TGTGCCAGCAGCTTGGTAGCTAGCACAGATACGCAGTATTTT
D gene: NA; J gene: TRBJ2-1; clone size: few; V gene: TRBV25-1; CDR3 protein: CASSEWVADSYNEQFF; CDR3 DNA: TGTGCCAGCAGTGAATGGGTAGCGGACTCCTACAATGAGCAGTTCTTC
D gene: NA; J gene: TRBJ2-7; clone size: once; V gene: TRBV13; CDR3 protein: CASSSSTSAGNSYEQYF; CDR3 DNA: TGTGCCAGCAGCTCCTCTACCTCGGCAGGGAATTCCTACGAGCAGTACTTC
D gene: NA; J gene: TRBJ2-7; clone size: NA; V gene: TRBV10-3; CDR3 protein: CAITSDFPGYEQYF; CDR3 DNA: TGTGCCATCACTTCGGACTTCCCGGGCTACGAGCAGTACTTC
D gene: TRBD2; J gene: TRBJ2-5; clone size: once; V gene: TRBV27; CDR3 protein: CATGTSGSRETQYF; CDR3 DNA: TGTGCCACCGGGACTAGCGGGAGCAGGGAGACCCAGTACTTC
D gene: TRBD2; J gene: TRBJ2-7; clone size: NA; V gene: TRBV4-1; CDR3 protein: CASSREHGTSGSYEQYF; CDR3 DNA: TGCGCCAGCAGCCGGGAGCACGGTACTAGCGGGAGCTACGAGCAGTACTTC
D gene: TRBD1; J gene: TRBJ2-7; clone size: NA; V gene: TRBV27; CDR3 protein: CASSHRQGASGYEQYF; CDR3 DNA: TGTGCCAGCAGTCACCGACAGGGGGCTTCAGGGTACGAGCAGTACTTC
D gene: NA; J gene: TRBJ1-1; clone size: NA; V gene: TRBV10-2; CDR3 protein: CATANTPTNTEAFF; CDR3 DNA: TGCGCCACAGCGAACACCCCGACGAACACTGAAGCTTTCTTT
D gene: NA; J gene: TRBJ2-1; clone size: NA; V gene: TRBV4-3; CDR3 protein: CASTPRGLGQYNNEQFF; CDR3 DNA: TGCGCCAGCACCCCGAGGGGCTTAGGACAGTACAACAATGAGCAGTTCTTC
D gene: TRBD2; J gene: TRBJ2-1; clone size: NA; V gene: TRBV7-3; CDR3 protein: CASSPRGLAGGGWDEQFF; CDR3 DNA: TGTGCCAGCAGCCCGAGGGGACTAGCGGGAGGCGGGTGGGATGAGCAGTTCTTC
D gene: NA; J gene: TRBJ2-7; clone size: NA; V gene: TRBV25-1; CDR3 protein: CASSDRIPPYEQYF; CDR3 DNA: TGTGCCAGCAGTGACAGGATCCCCCCCTACGAGCAGTACTTC
D gene: TRBD1; J gene: TRBJ2-2; clone size: NA; V gene: TRBV5-1; CDR3 protein: CASSPRDRGITGELFF; CDR3 DNA: TGCGCCAGCAGCCCCCGGGACAGGGGGATCACCGGGGAGCTGTTTTTT
D gene: TRBD1; J gene: TRBJ2-1; clone size: NA; V gene: TRBV11-1; CDR3 protein: CASSTRDSSYNEQFF; CDR3 DNA: TGTGCCAGCAGCACCCGGGACAGCTCCTACAATGAGCAGTTCTTC
D gene: NA; J gene: TRBJ1-1; clone size: NA; V gene: TRBV25-1; CDR3 protein: CASSEVQGNTEAFF; CDR3 DNA: TGTGCCAGCAGTGAAGTACAGGGGAACACTGAAGCTTTCTTT
D gene: TRBD1; J gene: TRBJ2-6; clone size: NA; V gene: TRBV18; CDR3 protein: CASSPYTGAGANVLTF; CDR3 DNA: TGTGCCAGCTCACCTTATACAGGGGCCGGGGCCAACGTCCTGACTTTC
D gene: NA; J gene: TRBJ2-1; clone size: NA; V gene: TRBV7-6; CDR3 protein: CASSSPSSNNEQFF; CDR3 DNA: TGTGCCAGCAGCTCCCCGTCTAGCAACAATGAGCAGTTCTTC
D gene: TRBD2; J gene: TRBJ2-2; clone size: NA; V gene: TRBV19; CDR3 protein: CASSMGLAVPSGELFF; CDR3 DNA: TGTGCCAGTAGTATGGGACTAGCTGTCCCCTCAGGGGAGCTGTTTTTT
D gene: TRBD2; J gene: TRBJ2-5; clone size: once; V gene: TRBV18; CDR3 protein: CASSPREWREPETQYF; CDR3 DNA: TGTGCCAGCTCACCAAGGGAGTGGCGGGAGCCAGAGACCCAGTACTTC
D gene: TRBD2; J gene: TRBJ2-7; clone size: NA; V gene: TRBV12-5; CDR3 protein: CASGAPSGIEQYF; CDR3 DNA: TGTGCTAGTGGTGCTCCTAGCGGGATTGAGCAGTACTTC
D gene: TRBD2; J gene: TRBJ2-5; clone size: NA; V gene: TRBV29-1; CDR3 protein: CSVVASGEETQYF; CDR3 DNA: TGCAGCGTTGTAGCTAGCGGGGAAGAGACCCAGTACTTC
D gene: TRBD1; J gene: TRBJ1-2; clone size: once; V gene: TRBV6-1; CDR3 protein: CASRSTGGGDYGYTF; CDR3 DNA: TGTGCCAGCAGGAGTACAGGGGGCGGGGACTATGGCTACACCTTC
D gene: NA; J gene: TRBJ2-1; clone size: NA; V gene: TRBV7-2; CDR3 protein: CASSLAVGIYEQFF; CDR3 DNA: TGTGCCAGCAGCTTAGCCGTCGGGATATATGAGCAGTTCTTC
D gene: NA; J gene: TRBJ2-1; clone size: few; V gene: TRBV12-5; CDR3 protein: CASGFEVAREQFF; CDR3 DNA: TGTGCTAGTGGCTTCGAGGTAGCAAGGGAGCAGTTCTTC